Listed here is a single T cell receptor (beta chain). The sample belongs to a study of cytomegalovirus exposure and HLA in healthy donors. Trimming took 3 bases from V and 7 from J, leaving 12 bases between them. Germline CDR1 is MNHNS and CDR2 is SASEGT. There are 13 residues in the CDR3. The PCR had 60 Vbeta and 13 Jbeta primers. This table comes from immunoSEQ multiplex PCR, and its TCRdb copy is limited to in-frame clones, with some not included. Among 120,000 or so clones listed, over 70% were seen once. The gene calls are TRBV6-1 and TRBJ1-1; weak D call: TRBD1 (5 bases). The receptor was derived from a female donor in good health and CMV-seronegative. Sequenced: PBMCs. The CDR3 region has the DNA TGTGCCAGCAGTGAGACCAGGGTCGGTGAAGCTTTCTTT. Protein: CASSETRVGEAFF.